The rows below give T cell receptor beta chains drawn from one sample of a study of T cells in Graves' hyperthyroidism and ophthalmopathy. TCRdb reanalysed the multiplex PCR reads using MiXCR and keeps one entry per CDR3 protein. The sample records about half a million distinct CDR3 sequences, nearly 20% being singletons. The sample consisted of blood. The receptors come from a man in his forties or fifties with Graves' ophthalmopathy. CDR3s include the opening cysteine and the closing phenylalanine or tryptophan. Each record gives: CDR3 protein, V gene.

CASSFEARLSRDTEAFF	TRBV12-3/TRBV12-4
CASSLPRATETQYF	TRBV5-8
CSVDRGDIQYF	TRBV29-1
CASSLGVVGSDTQYF	TRBV7-8
CASSSGLGLEKLFF	TRBV4-3
CASSQFSGFSYNEQFF	TRBV14
CAISPDNEQFF	TRBV10-3
CASDGQGSTEAFF	TRBV7-9
CASSLGGRAGVQETQYF	TRBV7-7
CSVWRDTEAFF	TRBV29-1
CAWSHGLAGGPDTQYF	TRBV30
CASSEALSVGNTIYF	TRBV2
CATSLEGANEQFF	TRBV15
CAISESRRVTGELFF	TRBV10-3
CASSLGAGVSYEQYF	TRBV7-2
CASSSPPGRGINEQFF	TRBV7-9
CASRTTGGTGELFF	TRBV19
CASSLVTPRGDTQYF	TRBV5-1
CASGGQGLYEQYF	TRBV2
CASSLYSSEQYF	TRBV28
CSARLEGRNTGELFF	TRBV20-1
CASSLMGEGSNQPQHF	TRBV5-5
CASSIVAYEQYF	TRBV12-3/TRBV12-4
CASRAVNEQFF	TRBV28
CASSLEPPGELFF	TRBV7-6
CASSSRTGWMNTEAFF	TRBV12-3/TRBV12-4
CASSGGLAGGTDTQYF	TRBV7-8
CASSLPGVHEQYF	TRBV7-9
CASSLEAGNTGYTF	TRBV5-6
CASSPIRQPNEQFF	TRBV7-9
CASSPTRVANTEAFF	TRBV18